The rows below give T cell receptor beta chains drawn from one sample of a study of blood T cell repertoires in COVID-19. The data were produced by immunoSEQ multiplex PCR, yet TCRdb's version contains in-frame clones alone and is incomplete. The table records 200,000 to 300,000 clones, 88% of them present only once. The sequenced material came from peripheral blood. These receptors came from a woman aged 25 to 45 with acute or convalescent COVID-19. The conserved cysteine and the conserved F or W are not part of the CDR3 here.

>TRBV19
ASSHRDRGYGYT
>TRBV6-6
ASSFGLAGGWETQY
>TRBV10-3
AISAGRPNEKLF
>TRBV18
ASSPLDMGNEKLF
>TRBV10-3
AIGGQGNSYEQY
>TRBV19
ASSDLALAVNEQF
>TRBV5-5
ASSNDKEGAWDNQPQH
>TRBV4-1
ATNHGLAGTGELF
>TRBV29-1
SVEDEGEGGYGYT
>TRBV27
ASRIPRAYQETQY
>TRBV7-9
AISTTGAANEKLF
>TRBV19
ASRPLAEETQY
>TRBV7-2
ASSGQTGPYEQY
>TRBV7-6
ASSLSGDINTEAF
>TRBV6-1
ASSEPRDYTTYEQY
>TRBV21-1
ANASVFGTDHTGELF
>TRBV29-1
SVEGTSGVSTYEQY
>TRBV5-6
ASSKMGTSPLH
>TRBV19
ASTSIDRSHQPQH
>TRBV19
ASSTTGTGGNEQF
>TRBV19
ASRRLAGAYGELF
>TRBV29-1
SVEGGDRTPYEQY
>TRBV10-3
ATDRNSNQPQH
>TRBV5-8
ASSLPNSPLH
>TRBV29-1
SVEDLGRGRGTEAF
>TRBV4-3
ASSQGPGQGGEKLF
>TRBV19
ASSLLAGGNTGELF
>TRBV4-1
ASSQEKRGSYEQY
>TRBV30
AWSVGAGGGGETQY
>TRBV3-1/TRBV3-2
ARKHQIAAEGLDTQY
>TRBV27
ASSFRTGSNQPQH
>TRBV6-2/TRBV6-3
ASSSPGQGRRAF
>TRBV12-3/TRBV12-4
ASSGMGTDTQY
>TRBV12-3/TRBV12-4
ASRRGSGEQY
>TRBV30
AWRHNEKLF
>TRBV12-3/TRBV12-4
ASRRTGLHEQY
>TRBV27
ASREHRLDSYEQY
>TRBV9
ASSVPSPRGPGANVLT
>TRBV19
ASSPPGTGGPPQH
>TRBV19
ASSRPGVDQPQH
>TRBV18
ASSNRDTVAKNIQY
>TRBV19
ASSATSGTVSGTGELF
>TRBV9
ASSTGQGGSSEAF
>TRBV3-1/TRBV3-2
ASRRLAGGSTDTQY
>TRBV19
ASSPGTGEQPQH
>TRBV4-2
ASSGQGRGAYEQY
>TRBV29-1
SVSPLRYQETQY
>TRBV5-1
ASSSGLAEVTGELF
>TRBV7-9
ASSKDRDEKLF
>TRBV7-9
ASSFSETANNEQF
>TRBV29-1
SASGKGAETQY
>TRBV6-5
ASTRSVSYTEAF
>TRBV3-1/TRBV3-2
ASSQPTSGRAPWQF
>TRBV30
AWRVTANNEKLF